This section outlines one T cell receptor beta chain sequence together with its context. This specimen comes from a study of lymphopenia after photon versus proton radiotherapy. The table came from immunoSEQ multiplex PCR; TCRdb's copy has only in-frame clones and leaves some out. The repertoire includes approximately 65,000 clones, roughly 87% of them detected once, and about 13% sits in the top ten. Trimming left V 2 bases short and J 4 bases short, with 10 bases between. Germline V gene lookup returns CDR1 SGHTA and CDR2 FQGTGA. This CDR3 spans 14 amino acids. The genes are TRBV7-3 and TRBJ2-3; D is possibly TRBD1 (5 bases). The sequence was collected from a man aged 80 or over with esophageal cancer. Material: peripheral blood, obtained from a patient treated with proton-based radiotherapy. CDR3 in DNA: TGTGCCAGCAGCTTACGCAGGGCCCCAGATACGCAGTATTTT. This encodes CASSLRRAPDTQYF.